The clone carrying this TCR beta chain was counted a few times. The antigen is not known. The junction does not match germline at one end; this may be a read error. The data derive from a study of identical twins. CDR1 is SQVTM, CDR2 ANQGSEA, per germline. CDR3 length: 14 amino acids. Overall study findings and caveats: Modelling approaches yielded underestimates of out-of-frame TCR alpha sharing between monozygotic twins.

TCRdb independently ran MiXCR on the 5' RACE reads; one entry per CDR3 protein. Among hundreds of thousands of distinct CDR3 sequences, around a sixth were seen once, and the ten largest hold around 13%. These data are also associated with another study on T cells expressing NK-cell markers. From that report: In over 5 donors, dominant CD3+CD56+NKG2C+ clonotypes ranked among the top 10 CD8+ clonotypes. A few donors' CD3+CD56-NKG2C+ cells were dominated by the same clonotypes.

The clonotype was recovered from a woman aged 18-35 years in good health. This chain connects TRBV29-1 to TRBJ2-1; 10 bases align to TRBD1. Input material: PBMCs. CDR3 protein: CSVQDRGLNNEQFF. CDR3 DNA sequence: TGCAGCGTTCAAGACAGGGGGCTCAACAATGAGCAGTTCTTC.